The 5 T cell receptor beta chains below come from one sample, sequenced in a study of T-cell memory formation after mild COVID-19. MiXCR, run by TCRdb on the 5' RACE reads, gives a single entry per CDR3 protein. The sample yields about 560,000 distinct CDR3 sequences, around a sixth seen once. Sequences were obtained from PBMCs or a T cell subset sorted from them (not recorded which). These TCRs come from an adult woman who had mild COVID-19 (a few samples of this study predate the infection). Cell type and time point are not known.

The V call is TRBV7-2, the J call TRBJ2-7; D not resolved. V was shortened by 5 bases and J by 0 bases, with 11 bases between the two germline ends. The CDR3 is 14 residues long. Germline lookup yields CDR1 SGHTA and CDR2 FQGNSA. The CDR3, as DNA: TGTGCCAGCAGCGCACACTGGGTCTCCTACGAGCAGTACTTC. It specifies CASSAHWVSYEQYF.

This rearrangement joins TRBV6-1 to TRBJ2-2, with no clear D. CDR1 MNHNS and CDR2 SASEGT come from the germline V gene. Trimming cost V 5 bases and J 5 bases, with 15 bases left between them. The CDR3 is 15 amino acids. The DNA of the CDR3 is TGTGCCAGCAGTAATCACCCCCACCAGACCGGGGAGCTGTTTTTT. Its translation: CASSNHPHQTGELFF.

DNA of the CDR3: TGTGCCAGCAGCTTAGGGGGACAGGGGCTAGCCAAAAACATTCAGTACTTC. Translating gives CASSLGGQGLAKNIQYF. This chain joins TRBV11-2 and TRBJ2-4; 10 bases align to TRBD1. V shed 1 base and J 0 bases; nucleotides not matched to a gene: 3. Germline CDR1 and CDR2: SGHAT and FQNNGV. This CDR3 comprises 17 residues.

Only a few counts were recorded for this clonotype. The chain joins TRBV7-6 to TRBJ2-5; possibly TRBD1 for D (7 bases). Trimming stripped 4 bases from V and 5 bases from J, with 17 bases between. This CDR3 is built from 15 residues. CDR1 is SGHVS, CDR2 FNYEAQ, per germline. The CDR3 here is CASSSGSGGRETQYF. DNA of the CDR3: TGTGCCAGCAGCTCCGGGTCAGGGGGGAGGGAGACCCAGTACTTC.

J is TRBJ1-4 and V is TRBV6-6, with unresolved D. The CDR3 covers 13 residues. V lost 3 bases and J 7 bases, leaving 9 bases between the germline ends. Germline V gene lookup returns CDR1 MNHNY and CDR2 SVGAGI (reference sequence). CDR3 protein: CASSYTLGEKLFF. CDR3 nucleotide sequence: TGTGCCAGCAGTTATACCCTGGGTGAAAAACTGTTTTTT.